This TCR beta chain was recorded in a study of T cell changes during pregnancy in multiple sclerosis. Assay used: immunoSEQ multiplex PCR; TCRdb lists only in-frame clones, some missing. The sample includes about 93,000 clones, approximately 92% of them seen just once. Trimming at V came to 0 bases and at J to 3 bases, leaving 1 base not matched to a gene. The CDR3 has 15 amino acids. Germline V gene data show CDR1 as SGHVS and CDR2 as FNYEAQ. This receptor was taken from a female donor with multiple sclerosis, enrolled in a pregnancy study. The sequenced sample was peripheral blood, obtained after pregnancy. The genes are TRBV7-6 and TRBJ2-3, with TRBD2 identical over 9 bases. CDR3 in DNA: TGTGCCAGCAGCTTAGCTAGCGGGAGTACAGATACGCAGTATTTT. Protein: CASSLASGSTDTQYF.